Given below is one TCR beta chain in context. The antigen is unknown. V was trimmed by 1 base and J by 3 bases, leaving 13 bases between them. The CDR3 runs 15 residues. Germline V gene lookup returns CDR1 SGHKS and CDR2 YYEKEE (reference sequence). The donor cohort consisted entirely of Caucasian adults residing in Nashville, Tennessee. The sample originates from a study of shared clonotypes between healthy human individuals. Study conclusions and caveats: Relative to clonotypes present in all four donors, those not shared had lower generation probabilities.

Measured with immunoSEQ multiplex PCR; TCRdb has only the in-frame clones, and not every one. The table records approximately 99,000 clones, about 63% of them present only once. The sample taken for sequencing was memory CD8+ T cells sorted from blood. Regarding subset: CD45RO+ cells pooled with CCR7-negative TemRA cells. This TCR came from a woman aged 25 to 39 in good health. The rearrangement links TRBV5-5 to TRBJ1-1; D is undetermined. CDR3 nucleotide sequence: TGTGCCAGCAGCTTGTTTGGGTACGTTGACACTGAAGCTTTCTTT. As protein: CASSLFGYVDTEAFF.